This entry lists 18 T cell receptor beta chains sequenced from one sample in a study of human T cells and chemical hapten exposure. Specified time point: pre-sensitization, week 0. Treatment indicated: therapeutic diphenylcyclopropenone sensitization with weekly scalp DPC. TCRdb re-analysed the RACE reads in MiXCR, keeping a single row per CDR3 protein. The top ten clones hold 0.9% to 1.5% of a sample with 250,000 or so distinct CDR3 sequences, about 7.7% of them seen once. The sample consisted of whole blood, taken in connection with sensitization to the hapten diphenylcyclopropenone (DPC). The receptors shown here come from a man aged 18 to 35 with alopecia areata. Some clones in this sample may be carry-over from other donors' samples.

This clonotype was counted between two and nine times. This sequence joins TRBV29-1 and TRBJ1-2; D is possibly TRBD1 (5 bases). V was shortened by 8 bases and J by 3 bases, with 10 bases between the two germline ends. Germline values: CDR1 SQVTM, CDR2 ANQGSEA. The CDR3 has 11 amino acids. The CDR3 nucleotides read TGCAGCTCGGGGGAAGACTATGGCTACACCTTC. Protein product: CSSGEDYGYTF.

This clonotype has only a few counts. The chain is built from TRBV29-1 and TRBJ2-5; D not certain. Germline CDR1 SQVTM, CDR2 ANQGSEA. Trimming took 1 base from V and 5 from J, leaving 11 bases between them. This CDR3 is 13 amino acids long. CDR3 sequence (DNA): TGCAGCGTTGAAGTGACTCCTTTGGAGACCCAGTACTTC. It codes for CSVEVTPLETQYF.

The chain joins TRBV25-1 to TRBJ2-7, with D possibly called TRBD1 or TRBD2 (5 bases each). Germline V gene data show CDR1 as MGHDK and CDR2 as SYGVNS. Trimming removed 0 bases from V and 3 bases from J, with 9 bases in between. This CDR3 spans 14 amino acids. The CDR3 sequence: CASSEYGGIYEQYF. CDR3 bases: TGTGCCAGCAGTGAATATGGGGGAATCTACGAGCAGTACTTC.

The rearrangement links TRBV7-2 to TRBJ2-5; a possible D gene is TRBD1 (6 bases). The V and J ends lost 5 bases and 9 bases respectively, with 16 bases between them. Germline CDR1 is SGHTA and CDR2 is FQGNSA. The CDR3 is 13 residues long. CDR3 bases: TGTGCCAGCAGCAGAGGAGAGACAGGCTCCCAGTACTTC. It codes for CASSRGETGSQYF.

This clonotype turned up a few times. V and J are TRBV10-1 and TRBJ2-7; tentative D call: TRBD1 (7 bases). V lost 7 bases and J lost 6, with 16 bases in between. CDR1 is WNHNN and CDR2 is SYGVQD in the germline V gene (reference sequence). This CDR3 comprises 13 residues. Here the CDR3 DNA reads TGCGCCAGCACTCGACACAGGGGAGGCGAGCAGTACTTC. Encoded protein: CASTRHRGGEQYF.

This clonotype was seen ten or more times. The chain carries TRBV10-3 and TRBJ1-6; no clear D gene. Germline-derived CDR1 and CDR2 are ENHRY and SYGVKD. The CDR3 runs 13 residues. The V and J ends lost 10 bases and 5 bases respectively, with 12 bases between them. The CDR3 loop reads CATQTADNSPLHF. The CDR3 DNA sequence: TGTGCCACCCAAACCGCGGATAATTCACCCCTCCACTTT.

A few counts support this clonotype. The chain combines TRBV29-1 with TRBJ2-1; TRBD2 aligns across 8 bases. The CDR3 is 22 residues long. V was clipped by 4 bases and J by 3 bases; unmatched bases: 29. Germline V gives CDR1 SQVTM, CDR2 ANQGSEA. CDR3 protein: CSVVLSPLAGNLLGGIYNEQFF. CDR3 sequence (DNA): TGCAGCGTTGTCCTAAGTCCCCTAGCGGGTAACCTTTTGGGGGGCATCTACAATGAGCAGTTCTTC.

The CDR3 DNA reads as TGTGCCAGCAGTTTAGCGCGTTCGGATGAGCAGTTCTTC. Encoded protein: CASSLARSDEQFF. The chain couples TRBV12-3 or TRBV12-4 to TRBJ2-1, with D uncertain. V shed 0 bases and J shed 8 bases, with 8 bases lying between them. This CDR3 region has 13 residues.

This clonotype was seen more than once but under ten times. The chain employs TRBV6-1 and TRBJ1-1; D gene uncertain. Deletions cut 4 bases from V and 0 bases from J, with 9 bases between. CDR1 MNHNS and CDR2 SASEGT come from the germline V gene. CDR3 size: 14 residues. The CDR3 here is CASSVNPVNTEAFF. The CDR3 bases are TGTGCCAGCAGTGTTAATCCGGTGAACACTGAAGCTTTCTTT.

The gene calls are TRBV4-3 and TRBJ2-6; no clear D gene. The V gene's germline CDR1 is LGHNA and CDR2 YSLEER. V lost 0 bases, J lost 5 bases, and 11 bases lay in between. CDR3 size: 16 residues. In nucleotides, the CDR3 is TGCGCCAGCAGCCAAGAAACTGGGCCCTGGGCCAACGTCCTGACTTTC. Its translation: CASSQETGPWANVLTF.

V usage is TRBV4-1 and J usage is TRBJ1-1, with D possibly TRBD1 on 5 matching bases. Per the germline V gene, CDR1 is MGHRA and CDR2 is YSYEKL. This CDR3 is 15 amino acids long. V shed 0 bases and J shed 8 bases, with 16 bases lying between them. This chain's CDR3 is CASSQDGAGRGEAFF. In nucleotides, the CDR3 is TGCGCCAGCAGCCAAGATGGGGCAGGGAGGGGAGAAGCTTTCTTT.

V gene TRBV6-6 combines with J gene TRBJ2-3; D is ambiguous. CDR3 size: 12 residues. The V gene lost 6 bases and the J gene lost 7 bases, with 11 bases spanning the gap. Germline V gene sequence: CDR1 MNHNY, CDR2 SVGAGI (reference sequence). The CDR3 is CASSGWGNTQYF. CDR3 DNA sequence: TGTGCCAGCAGCGGGTGGGGAAATACGCAGTATTTT.

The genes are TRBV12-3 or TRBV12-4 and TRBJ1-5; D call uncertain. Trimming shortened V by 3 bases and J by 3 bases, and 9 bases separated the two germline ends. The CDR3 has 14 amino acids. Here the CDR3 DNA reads TGTGCCAGCAGTTTTATGTCAGACAATCAGCCCCAGCATTTT. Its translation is CASSFMSDNQPQHF.

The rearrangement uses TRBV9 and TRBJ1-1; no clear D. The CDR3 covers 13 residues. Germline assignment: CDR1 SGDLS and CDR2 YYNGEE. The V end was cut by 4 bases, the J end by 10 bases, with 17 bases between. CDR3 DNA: TGTGCCAGCAGCCCCCTCCAGGCCCTGGGAGCTTTCTTT. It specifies CASSPLQALGAFF. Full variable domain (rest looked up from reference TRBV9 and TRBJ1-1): DSGVTQTPKHLITATGQRVTLRCSPRSGDLSVYWYQQSLDQGLQFLIQYYNGEERAKGNILERFSAQQFPDLHSELNLSSLELGDSALYFCASSPLQALGAFFGQGTRLTVV.

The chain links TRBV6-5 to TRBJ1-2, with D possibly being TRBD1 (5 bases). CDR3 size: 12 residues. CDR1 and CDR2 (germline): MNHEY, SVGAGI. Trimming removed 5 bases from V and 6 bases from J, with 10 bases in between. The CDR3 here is CASSQTEDGYTF. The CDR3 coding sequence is TGTGCCAGCAGTCAGACAGAAGATGGCTACACCTTC.

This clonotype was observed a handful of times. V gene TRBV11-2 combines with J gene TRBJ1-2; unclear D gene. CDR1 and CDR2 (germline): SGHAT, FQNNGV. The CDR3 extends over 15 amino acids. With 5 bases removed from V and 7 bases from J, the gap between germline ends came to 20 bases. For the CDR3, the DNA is TGTGCCAGCAGCCATAACAATAGGATTTCGTTTGGCTACACCTTC. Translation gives CASSHNNRISFGYTF. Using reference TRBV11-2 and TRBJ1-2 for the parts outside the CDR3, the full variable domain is EAGVAQSPRYKIIEKRQSVAFWCNPISGHATLYWYQQILGQGPKLLIQFQNNGVVDDSQLPKDRFSAERLKGVDSTLKIQPAKLEDSAVYLCASSHNNRISFGYTFGSGTRLTVV.

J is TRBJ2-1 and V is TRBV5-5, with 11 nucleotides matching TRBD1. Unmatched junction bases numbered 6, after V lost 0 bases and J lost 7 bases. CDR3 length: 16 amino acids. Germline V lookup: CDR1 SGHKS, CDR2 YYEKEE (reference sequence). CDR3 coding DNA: TGTGCCAGCAGCTTGGCGGACAGGGGGCTGGAGAATGAGCAGTTCTTC. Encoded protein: CASSLADRGLENEQFF.

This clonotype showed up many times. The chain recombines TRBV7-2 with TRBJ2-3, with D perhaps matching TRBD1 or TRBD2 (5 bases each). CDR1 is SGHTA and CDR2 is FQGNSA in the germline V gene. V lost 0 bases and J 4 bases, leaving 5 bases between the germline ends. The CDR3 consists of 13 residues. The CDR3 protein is CASSLAGADTQYF. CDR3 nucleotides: TGTGCCAGCAGCTTAGCGGGGGCAGATACGCAGTATTTT.